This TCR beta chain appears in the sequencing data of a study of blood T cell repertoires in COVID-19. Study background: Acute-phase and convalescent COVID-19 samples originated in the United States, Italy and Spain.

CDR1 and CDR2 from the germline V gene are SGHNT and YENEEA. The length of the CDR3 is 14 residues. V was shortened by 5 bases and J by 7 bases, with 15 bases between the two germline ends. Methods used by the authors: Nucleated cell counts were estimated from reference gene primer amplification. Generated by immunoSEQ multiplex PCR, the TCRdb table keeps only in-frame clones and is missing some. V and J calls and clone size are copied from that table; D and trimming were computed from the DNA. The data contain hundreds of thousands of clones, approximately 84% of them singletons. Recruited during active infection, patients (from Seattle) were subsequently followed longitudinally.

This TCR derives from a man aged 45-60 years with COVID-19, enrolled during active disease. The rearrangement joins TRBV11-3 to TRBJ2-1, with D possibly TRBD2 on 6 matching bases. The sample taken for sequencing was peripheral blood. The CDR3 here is CASSPGTGVNEQFF. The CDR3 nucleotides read TGTGCCAGCAGCCCAGGGACGGGGGTGAATGAGCAGTTCTTC.